This T cell receptor (beta chain) comes out of a study of T cell changes during pregnancy in multiple sclerosis. Data came from immunoSEQ multiplex PCR; TCRdb stores just in-frame clones and leaves some out. The table includes around 52,000 clones, approximately 87% detected once. The V and J ends lost 5 bases and 7 bases, in that order; junction bases with no gene match: 6. CDR3 length equals 15 residues. The germline V gene encodes CDR1 PRHDT and CDR2 FYEKMQ (reference sequence). The sequenced sample consisted of peripheral blood from another person, used as feeder cells. This TCR was sampled from a human donor whose cells served as feeder cells for cultures in a pregnancy study. The rearrangement links TRBV13 to TRBJ2-1, with 12 bases aligning to TRBD2. Here the CDR3 reads CASSQTSGSVNEQFF. Written as DNA, the CDR3 is TGTGCCAGCAGCCAGACTAGCGGGAGTGTGAATGAGCAGTTCTTC.